This section outlines one TCR beta chain sequence together with its context. Its antigen remains undetermined. Qualities for individual bases were not recorded, and no much larger clone is one base off. The entry originates in a study of control samples from healthy donors and cancer patients (TCRdb year 2020). Library creation used the immunoSEQ multiplex PCR assay. In its TCRdb copy, this immuneACCESS table keeps in-frame sequences only and misses some clones. Where compared with another copy, unresolved V genes explain less than half of these, and the others have no known cause. Present in this sample are some 410,000 clones, approximately 90% of which were seen just once. The biggest ten clones account for 5% to 8% of the sample. CDR3 length: 16 amino acids, cysteine to phenylalanine. This entry keeps only the CDR3 DNA: 48 bases, framed from base 1. Via the germline V gene, CDR1 is LGHNA and CDR2 YSLEER. Trimming removed 3 bases from V and 0 bases from J, leaving 15 bases between the germline ends.

The clonotype originates from a man aged 35-49 years with head and neck cancer. The sequence joins TRBV4-3 to TRBJ2-7; the D gene is perhaps TRBD2, on 5 matching bases. Sequenced material: PBMCs. The DNA reads TGCGCCAGCAGCCATCCCTGGACTCCACGCTCCTACGAGCAGTACTTC. The encoded protein is CASSHPWTPRSYEQYF.